This record looks at one T cell receptor beta chain sequence and its context. Its antigen target is currently unknown. Within one base of it there is no much larger clone, and no base qualities were kept. The data belong to a study of cytomegalovirus exposure and HLA in healthy donors (TCRdb year 2017). Notes on the research overall: In an earlier analysis of about 560 of the donors, around 290 Gb of sequence data and 117 million unique TCR beta sequences from 150 million to 200 million T cells were reported. Approximately 300 gigabases of sequencing data and 91 million or so unique TCR sequences made up an early release that covered about 640 HLA-typed donors. The genetic ancestry cluster associated with self-reported Caucasian donors included over 80% of the roughly 360 genotyped donors. The study aimed to test whether signatures of past pathogen exposure could be identified by cataloging public T cell receptors. The study used immunosequencing to profile the T cell repertoires of approximately 650 subjects and linked those repertoires to cytomegalovirus serostatus. Along with the approximately 700-subject first cohort, a separate validation cohort of over 90 different subjects was used. The study combined high-throughput TCR immunosequencing, statistical association of individual TCRs with disease status, and machine learning to predict cytomegalovirus infection status. A later analysis re-analyzed previously published TCR beta repertoires from hundreds of donors and added high-resolution HLA genotyping to study TCR occurrence patterns. The later analysis used no new phenotypic data to find candidate immune exposures, relying instead on TCR beta sequences and their occurrence across donors. To decide whether each TCR beta V gene segment behaved as functional or pseudogenic, an earlier analysis of nearly 600 of the donors relied on high-throughput TCR beta sequencing. Donor age, sex, ethnicity and CMV serostatus were compiled alongside the repertoire data. A later genetic analysis used genome-wide SNP genotypes for about three fifths of the 666 donors, treating that subset as a discovery cohort. All discovery cohort repertoires had been generated on a single sequencing platform. HLA typing covered class I and class II loci at four-digit resolution. The number of donors typed differed by locus, with roughly 620-640 for A, B, C, DRB1 and DQB1, around 500 for DQA1, 606 for DPA1, and some 440 for DPB1. About five DR-DQ haplotypes were treated as single units for association and clustering because of strong linkage in the cohort. Among a few hundred genotyped donors of the cohort, an average of approximately 250,000 unique TCR beta nucleotide sequences were sequenced per donor, roughly 20% of them non-productive.

What the research found in general, with its limitations: A later analysis associated 15,000 to 20,000 TCR beta sequences with specific HLA alleles at a false discovery rate of 0.05. Three of the identified cytomegalovirus-associated TCR beta chains were confirmed in vitro to be specific for cytomegalovirus antigens. A later genetic analysis reported fewer N-insertions in productive TCRs among donors in an Asian-associated ancestry cluster than the roughly 690-donor mean. When HLA alleles, especially DR and DQ, strongly co-occurred, attributing TCR associations to individual alleles was difficult. A later analysis found that TCR association rates varied across HLA loci, with DRB1 alleles showing the most associated TCRs and HLA-C alleles the fewest. Because HLA typing was unavailable for some donors at each locus, only the typed subset was used in association tests. The 87-base-pair reads could not distinguish some IMGT-functional V segments, including TRBV6-2 and TRBV6-3, so those segments were excluded. Linkage disequilibrium might explain the correlated functional status among segregating V segments, but an unknown experimental factor could not be ruled out. The authors suggested that the approach could potentially be extended to other disease states and immunological phenotypes. Sequencing depth was assumed to be roughly uniform across donors in the presence/absence analyses, though that assumption may not hold. A further reported finding was that TCR beta sequences accurately predicted the HLA-A and HLA-B alleles for most subjects in the first cohort. An earlier analysis of approximately 500 of the donors showed that most TCR beta V segments appeared in productive rearrangements either about 87% or about 30% of the time, which broadly matched IMGT annotations. According to a later analysis, most CMV-associated TCR beta chains appeared to be HLA-restricted, and the HLA associations seemed to be driven largely by CMV exposure. Most TCR sequences were observed very rarely across donors, whereas some public TCRs were present in many individuals. In this cohort, only TCR beta chains were sequenced, and detectable features were limited by the absence of alpha or paired-chain data. Cytomegalovirus status was reported to be diagnosed by the classifier with high specificity and sensitivity in both the original and validation cohorts. Because counts were too low, under 20 rarely observed V segments, including chromosome 9 orphons, were left out of the earlier analysis of 500 to 650 of the donors. Compared with equally common non-associated chains, HLA-associated TCR beta chains in a later analysis were more clonally expanded and had lower generation probabilities. The only immune exposure information available for the cohort was CMV serostatus. The study gave a list of about 160 TCR beta chains associated with cytomegalovirus. Several of the top co-occurrence clusters appeared to be linked to parvovirus B19, influenza, CMV and Epstein-Barr virus, according to a later analysis. An association between a missense DCLRE1C variant and V-gene and J-gene trimming of TCR beta chains was found in a later genetic analysis and replicated in an independent cohort. The sequencing pipeline was judged likely to have produced a cluster of highly shared sequence variants as a technical artifact.

Preparation of the library involved the immunoSEQ multiplex PCR assay. For the multiplex PCR, a mixture combining 60 forward primers for TCR Vbeta segments and 13 reverse primers for TCR Jbeta segments was used. The CDR3 region of rearranged TCR beta genes was amplified from genomic DNA by a multiplex PCR assay. On the Illumina HiSeq System, the amplified TCR beta libraries were sequenced as 87-base-pair reads. The paper's processing steps were these. A later analysis tallied tens of millions of unique TCR beta chains across the 666 repertoires, and approximately 12 million of those chains were shared by two or more donors. A nearest-neighbor algorithm error-corrected the raw reads and collapsed the reads into unique sequences, merging closely related sequences to remove PCR and sequencing errors. Alignment of CDR3 sequences to IMGT reference sequences was used to assign V, D and J gene segments. For a sequence to be retained, a match of at least six nucleotides was required to both a V gene segment and a J gene segment. Rearrangements were classified as productive when the CDR3 lacked stop codons and remained in frame with V and J, and all other rearrangements were classified as non-productive. CDR3 was defined according to IMGT convention as the region running from the second conserved V-encoded cysteine to the conserved J-encoded phenylalanine. Sequences without an unambiguous match to a single V gene segment were excluded from the earlier analysis of 450 to 650 of the donors. An earlier analysis of some 610 of the donors called V segments functional above 56.7% productive rearrangements and segregating when the between-donor standard deviation exceeded 5%. A statistical classification framework was built to diagnose cytomegalovirus status from the catalog of TCR beta chain sequences. In a later analysis, TCR nucleotide sequences were compared against IMGT/GENE-DB human TR gene sequences so that V and J genes could be assigned. Using the TCRdist pipeline, a later analysis assigned CDR3 sequences along with most-parsimonious VDJ recombination scenarios. In a later analysis, each TCR beta chain was defined by its CDR3 amino acid sequence together with its V-gene family, and reads without a unique V-gene family were excluded. To address suspected cross-contamination and a sequencing artifact, a later analysis removed some 620 highly shared, low-generation-probability nucleotide sequences. In a later analysis, a clonal expansion index was calculated for each public chain from normalized within-repertoire ranks of inferred template counts. A later analysis computed generation probabilities with a VDJ recombination model fitted to out-of-frame rearrangements, and checked the results against IGoR. Hypergeometric tests were used in a later analysis to score TCR-TCR, TCR-HLA and TCR-CMV co-occurrence, with a repertoire-size bias correction applied to the TCR pairs. To estimate false discovery rates, a later analysis permuted the HLA or CMV assignments 20 times. In a later analysis, co-occurring TCRs were grouped with DBSCAN, and TCRdist sequence similarity was added when clustering was performed within HLA-allele-positive subsets. Repertoires with fewer than 30,000 or more than 120,000 public chains, plus five repertoires with anomalous nucleotide sharing, were excluded from co-occurrence clustering. Sourced from immuneACCESS, this table was stored by TCRdb with only in-frame sequences that have V and J called. A share of the clones is absent; for the studies checked, an unresolved V gene accounts for under half, and the remainder has no known explanation. The V and J calls and clone size were taken over from that table, and D and trimming were inferred from the DNA. Within this sample are about 200,000 clones, with 65% to 80% of them counted one time only. Clones ranked in the top ten supply 1.5% to 2% of the sample.

The cohort consisted of 600 or so healthy bone marrow donors. All cohort members were sampled while nominally healthy, although unrecorded immune exposures were likely present. The donor tested CMV seronegative, placing the donor among the roughly 400 seronegative members of the cohort. Every donor gave a peripheral blood sample, and the peripheral blood mononuclear cells from that sample were used for TCR beta sequencing. The Qiagen DNeasy Blood Extraction Kit was used to extract genomic DNA from the blood cell samples. V lost 3 bases and J lost 4 bases, and the count of bases not matched to a germline gene is 7. The CDR1 and CDR2 encoded by the germline V gene are SGHVS and FQNEAQ. The CDR3 sequence holds 16 residues, the cysteine and phenylalanine included. The sequence is cut down to CDR3 DNA, 48 bases in frame from base 1.

The rearranged segments are TRBV7-8 and TRBJ1-5; TRBD1 fits 9 bases in the junction. This clonotype was obtained from a man aged 45 to 65 in good health and CMV-seronegative. The sample consisted of PBMCs. The sequenced DNA is TGTGCCAGCAGCTTGGAAGGACAGGGGCGGAATCAGCCCCAGCATTTT. It translates to CASSLEGQGRNQPQHF.